Listed below are T cell receptor beta chains from one sample, sequenced in a study of CD8+ T cells in alopecia areata. The method was immunoSEQ multiplex PCR; TCRdb's version includes in-frame clones alone and lacks a portion of them. The table shows fewer than 250,000 clones, with approximately 56% occurring only once. The sample consisted of CD4+ T cells sorted from blood, taken at week 4, from a patient treated with tofacitinib. These receptors were collected from a human donor with alopecia areata. The CDR3 runs from the conserved cysteine through the conserved F or W. Fields, in order: V gene, J gene, D gene, clone size, CDR3 protein, CDR3 DNA. A D gene is named only where the DNA matches it firmly. The size entry is marked missing in some rows and otherwise reads once, few, many or a size class.

v_call: TRBV27; j_call: TRBJ2-7; d_call: NA; clone_size: NA; cdr3_aa: CASSSIYTGTKREQYF; cdr3_nt: TGTGCCAGCAGTTCGATCTACACCGGGACAAAGAGGGAGCAGTACTTC
v_call: TRBV10-3; j_call: TRBJ2-7; d_call: TRBD2; clone_size: few; cdr3_aa: CAISGLAGRDEQYF; cdr3_nt: TGTGCCATCTCGGGACTAGCGGGCCGGGACGAGCAGTACTTC
v_call: TRBV11-2; j_call: TRBJ2-7; d_call: NA; clone_size: NA; cdr3_aa: CASSLVAGRSYEQYF; cdr3_nt: TGTGCCAGCAGCTTAGTAGCTGGGAGGTCCTACGAGCAGTACTTC
v_call: TRBV4-1; j_call: TRBJ1-1; d_call: NA; clone_size: NA; cdr3_aa: CASSQSKTEAFF; cdr3_nt: TGCGCCAGCAGCCAAAGCAAGACTGAAGCTTTCTTT
v_call: TRBV6-5; j_call: TRBJ2-7; d_call: TRBD2; clone_size: few; cdr3_aa: CASSYSGGSSYEQYF; cdr3_nt: TGTGCCAGCAGTTACTCGGGCGGGAGCTCCTACGAGCAGTACTTC
v_call: TRBV29-1; j_call: TRBJ1-1; d_call: NA; clone_size: NA; cdr3_aa: CSVVSVRANTEAFF; cdr3_nt: TGCAGCGTTGTTTCGGTACGAGCGAACACTGAAGCTTTCTTT
v_call: TRBV28; j_call: TRBJ1-1; d_call: NA; clone_size: NA; cdr3_aa: CASSYGGLNTEAFF; cdr3_nt: TGTGCCAGCAGTTACGGGGGCCTGAACACTGAAGCTTTCTTT
v_call: TRBV5-1; j_call: TRBJ2-5; d_call: NA; clone_size: NA; cdr3_aa: CASSEGTLQTQYF; cdr3_nt: TGCGCCAGCAGCGAAGGGACACTTCAGACCCAGTACTTC
v_call: TRBV2; j_call: TRBJ2-2; d_call: NA; clone_size: few; cdr3_aa: CASIRDNTGELFF; cdr3_nt: TGTGCCAGCATTAGGGATAACACCGGGGAGCTGTTTTTT
v_call: TRBV9; j_call: TRBJ1-1; d_call: NA; clone_size: NA; cdr3_aa: CASSVESGTEAFF; cdr3_nt: TGTGCCAGCAGCGTAGAGAGTGGGACTGAAGCTTTCTTT
v_call: TRBV7-3; j_call: TRBJ2-5; d_call: NA; clone_size: few; cdr3_aa: CASSRDERTQYF; cdr3_nt: TGTGCCAGCAGCCGGGACGAACGGACCCAGTACTTC
v_call: TRBV5-6; j_call: TRBJ1-5; d_call: NA; clone_size: few; cdr3_aa: CASSLALQNQPQHF; cdr3_nt: TGTGCCAGCAGCTTGGCTCTCCAGAATCAGCCCCAGCATTTT
v_call: TRBV7-9; j_call: TRBJ2-1; d_call: TRBD2; clone_size: NA; cdr3_aa: CASSLALREGSGNEQFF; cdr3_nt: TGTGCCAGCAGCTTAGCGTTGAGGGAGGGCTCGGGGAATGAGCAGTTCTTC
v_call: TRBV29-1; j_call: TRBJ2-2; d_call: TRBD2; clone_size: few; cdr3_aa: CSVPLAGDAGELFF; cdr3_nt: TGCAGCGTACCACTAGCGGGAGACGCCGGGGAGCTGTTTTTT
v_call: TRBV28; j_call: TRBJ2-4; d_call: NA; clone_size: NA; cdr3_aa: CASSLMGRAKNIQYF; cdr3_nt: TGTGCCAGCAGTTTAATGGGGCGCGCCAAAAACATTCAGTACTTC
v_call: TRBV11-2; j_call: TRBJ1-3; d_call: NA; clone_size: NA; cdr3_aa: CASREGTAGNTIYF; cdr3_nt: TGTGCCAGCAGGGAAGGTACGGCTGGAAACACCATATATTTT
v_call: TRBV25-1; j_call: TRBJ2-4; d_call: NA; clone_size: NA; cdr3_aa: CASSEIAKNIQYF; cdr3_nt: TGTGCCAGCAGTGAAATAGCCAAAAACATTCAGTACTTC
v_call: TRBV5-1; j_call: TRBJ2-3; d_call: NA; clone_size: NA; cdr3_aa: CASSLADTTTDTQYF; cdr3_nt: TGCGCCAGCAGCTTGGCCGATACCACCACAGATACGCAGTATTTT
v_call: TRBV30; j_call: TRBJ2-1; d_call: TRBD2; clone_size: NA; cdr3_aa: CAWSPSGKNEQFF; cdr3_nt: TGTGCCTGGAGCCCTAGCGGGAAGAATGAGCAGTTCTTC
v_call: TRBV4-3; j_call: TRBJ2-7; d_call: NA; clone_size: NA; cdr3_aa: CASSQLPGQGSYEQYF; cdr3_nt: TGCGCCAGCAGCCAACTCCCGGGACAAGGTTCCTACGAGCAGTACTTC
v_call: TRBV4-1; j_call: TRBJ2-7; d_call: NA; clone_size: NA; cdr3_aa: CASSLTTLSYEQYF; cdr3_nt: TGCGCCAGCAGCCTCACGACGCTCTCCTACGAGCAGTACTTC
v_call: TRBV5-1; j_call: TRBJ2-2; d_call: NA; clone_size: once; cdr3_aa: CASSPMGGDYPQNTGELFF; cdr3_nt: TGCGCCAGCAGCCCTATGGGAGGCGACTACCCCCAGAACACCGGGGAGCTGTTTTTT
v_call: TRBV6-5; j_call: TRBJ1-5; d_call: NA; clone_size: NA; cdr3_aa: CASSYSKGDSQPQHF; cdr3_nt: TGTGCCAGCAGTTACTCGAAGGGGGATAGTCAGCCCCAGCATTTT
v_call: TRBV6-1; j_call: TRBJ2-6; d_call: NA; clone_size: NA; cdr3_aa: CASSEGRLTSGANVLTF; cdr3_nt: TGTGCCAGCAGTGAAGGACGGTTGACCTCTGGGGCCAACGTCCTGACTTTC
v_call: TRBV23-1; j_call: TRBJ2-7; d_call: NA; clone_size: NA; cdr3_aa: CASSQSIHFMDLNSYEQYF; cdr3_nt: TGCGCCAGCAGTCAATCGATTCACTTTATGGACCTCAACTCCTACGAGCAGTACTTC
v_call: TRBV30; j_call: TRBJ2-7; d_call: NA; clone_size: NA; cdr3_aa: CAWSGIGLYEQYF; cdr3_nt: TGTGCCTGGAGTGGAATTGGACTCTACGAGCAGTACTTC
v_call: TRBV7-9; j_call: TRBJ2-7; d_call: TRBD1; clone_size: NA; cdr3_aa: CASRGGHEQYF; cdr3_nt: TGTGCCAGCCGAGGGGGCCACGAGCAGTACTTC
v_call: TRBV11-2; j_call: TRBJ2-3; d_call: TRBD2; clone_size: once; cdr3_aa: CASSFQAGGDTQYF; cdr3_nt: TGTGCCAGCAGCTTCCAAGCGGGGGGAGATACGCAGTATTTT
v_call: TRBV28; j_call: TRBJ1-4; d_call: NA; clone_size: NA; cdr3_aa: CASTAGLEKLFF; cdr3_nt: TGTGCCAGCACAGCGGGCTTGGAAAAACTGTTTTTT
v_call: TRBV5-1; j_call: TRBJ2-3; d_call: NA; clone_size: NA; cdr3_aa: CASSLRVLDTQYF; cdr3_nt: TGCGCCAGCAGCTTGCGAGTTCTAGATACGCAGTATTTT
v_call: TRBV5-1; j_call: TRBJ2-7; d_call: TRBD2; clone_size: NA; cdr3_aa: CASRPTSGSSYEQYF; cdr3_nt: TGCGCCAGCAGACCCACTAGCGGGAGCTCCTACGAGCAGTACTTC
v_call: TRBV29-1; j_call: TRBJ2-1; d_call: NA; clone_size: NA; cdr3_aa: CSVEDPRATEQFF; cdr3_nt: TGCAGCGTTGAAGACCCCAGGGCTACTGAGCAGTTCTTC
v_call: TRBV29-1; j_call: TRBJ2-4; d_call: NA; clone_size: NA; cdr3_aa: CSARDSYIQYF; cdr3_nt: TGCAGCGCCCGGGACTCCTACATTCAGTACTTC
v_call: TRBV2; j_call: TRBJ2-1; d_call: TRBD2; clone_size: NA; cdr3_aa: CASSELAGYNEQFF; cdr3_nt: TGTGCCAGCAGTGAACTAGCGGGGTACAATGAGCAGTTCTTC
v_call: TRBV7-9; j_call: TRBJ2-6; d_call: NA; clone_size: NA; cdr3_aa: CASSLSSGANVLTF; cdr3_nt: TGTGCCAGCAGCTTATCCTCTGGGGCCAACGTCCTGACTTTC
v_call: TRBV30; j_call: TRBJ2-1; d_call: NA; clone_size: NA; cdr3_aa: CAWSGGRDLPREQFF; cdr3_nt: TGTGCCTGGAGCGGGGGAAGGGACCTCCCGAGAGAGCAGTTCTTC
v_call: TRBV30; j_call: TRBJ1-2; d_call: NA; clone_size: NA; cdr3_aa: CAWSVGQNYNYGYTF; cdr3_nt: TGTGCCTGGAGTGTAGGACAAAATTATAACTATGGCTACACCTTC
v_call: TRBV2; j_call: TRBJ2-6; d_call: NA; clone_size: few; cdr3_aa: CASSSGPRAGANVLTF; cdr3_nt: TGTGCCAGCAGTTCCGGGCCCCGCGCTGGGGCCAACGTCCTGACTTTC
v_call: TRBV4-2; j_call: TRBJ2-3; d_call: NA; clone_size: few; cdr3_aa: CASSQAPGSADTQYF; cdr3_nt: TGTGCCAGCAGCCAAGCCCCCGGGAGCGCAGATACGCAGTATTTT
v_call: TRBV30; j_call: TRBJ2-2; d_call: NA; clone_size: NA; cdr3_aa: CAWSVPGTGAYTGELFF; cdr3_nt: TGTGCCTGGAGTGTACCAGGGACGGGGGCCTACACCGGGGAGCTGTTTTTT
v_call: TRBV5-1; j_call: TRBJ1-2; d_call: NA; clone_size: NA; cdr3_aa: CASSDSSGGYTF; cdr3_nt: TGCGCCAGCAGCGATTCGAGCGGTGGCTACACCTTC
v_call: TRBV6-5; j_call: TRBJ2-5; d_call: NA; clone_size: NA; cdr3_aa: CASSYGGPIQETQYF; cdr3_nt: TGTGCCAGCAGTTATGGGGGACCAATCCAAGAGACCCAGTACTTC
v_call: TRBV29-1; j_call: TRBJ2-5; d_call: TRBD1; clone_size: once; cdr3_aa: CSVVPNRGRETQYF; cdr3_nt: TGCAGCGTTGTGCCCAACAGGGGGCGAGAGACCCAGTACTTC
v_call: TRBV29-1; j_call: TRBJ2-7; d_call: NA; clone_size: NA; cdr3_aa: CSVVWAYEQYF; cdr3_nt: TGCAGCGTTGTCTGGGCTTACGAGCAGTACTTC
v_call: TRBV14; j_call: TRBJ2-1; d_call: NA; clone_size: NA; cdr3_aa: CASSHPGSNTINEQFF; cdr3_nt: TGTGCCAGCAGCCACCCCGGGTCAAACACTATAAATGAGCAGTTCTTC
v_call: TRBV4-1; j_call: TRBJ1-5; d_call: NA; clone_size: NA; cdr3_aa: CASSQVNSNQPQHF; cdr3_nt: TGCGCCAGCAGCCAAGTGAACAGCAATCAGCCCCAGCATTTT
v_call: TRBV5-1; j_call: TRBJ2-5; d_call: NA; clone_size: NA; cdr3_aa: CASSLEVQETQYF; cdr3_nt: TGCGCCAGCAGCTTGGAAGTCCAAGAGACCCAGTACTTC
v_call: TRBV19; j_call: TRBJ1-2; d_call: NA; clone_size: NA; cdr3_aa: CASSPQNGGYTF; cdr3_nt: TGTGCCAGTAGTCCTCAGAACGGCGGCTACACCTTC
v_call: TRBV5-1; j_call: TRBJ2-5; d_call: TRBD2; clone_size: few; cdr3_aa: CASSFAGTSGSQETQYF; cdr3_nt: TGCGCCAGCAGCTTCGCGGGGACTAGCGGTTCCCAAGAGACCCAGTACTTC
v_call: TRBV29-1; j_call: TRBJ2-7; d_call: TRBD1; clone_size: NA; cdr3_aa: CSVGRTGVVDEQYF; cdr3_nt: TGCAGCGTCGGACGAACAGGGGTGGTCGACGAGCAGTACTTC
v_call: TRBV5-4; j_call: TRBJ1-1; d_call: NA; clone_size: NA; cdr3_aa: CASSLGSGLGTEAFF; cdr3_nt: TGTGCCAGCAGCTTGGGGTCGGGTTTGGGTACTGAAGCTTTCTTT
v_call: TRBV28; j_call: TRBJ2-1; d_call: NA; clone_size: NA; cdr3_aa: CASSLSVNEQFF; cdr3_nt: TGTGCCAGCAGTTTATCCGTCAATGAGCAGTTCTTC